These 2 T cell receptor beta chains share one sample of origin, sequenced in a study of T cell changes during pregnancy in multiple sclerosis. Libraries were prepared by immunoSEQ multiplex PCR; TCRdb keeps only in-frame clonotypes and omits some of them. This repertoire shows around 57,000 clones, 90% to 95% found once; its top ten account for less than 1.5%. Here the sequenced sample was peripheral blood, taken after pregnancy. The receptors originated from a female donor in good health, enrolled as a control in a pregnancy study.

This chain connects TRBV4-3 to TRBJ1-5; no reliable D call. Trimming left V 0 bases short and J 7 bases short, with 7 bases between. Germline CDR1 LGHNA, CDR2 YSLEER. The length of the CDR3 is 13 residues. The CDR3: CASSQDLTQPQHF. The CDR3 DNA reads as TGCGCCAGCAGCCAAGATCTAACCCAGCCCCAGCATTTT.

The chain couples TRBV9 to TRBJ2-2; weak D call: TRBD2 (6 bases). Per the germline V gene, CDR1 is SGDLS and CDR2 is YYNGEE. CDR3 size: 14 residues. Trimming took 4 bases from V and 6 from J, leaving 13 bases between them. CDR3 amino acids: CASSPGLLSGELFF. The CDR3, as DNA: TGTGCCAGCAGCCCGGGACTGCTATCCGGGGAGCTGTTTTTT.